This is a list of T cell receptor beta chains from one sample in a study of response to subunit inactivated influenza vaccine. TCRdb itself ran the RT-PCR reads through MiXCR, one entry per CDR3 protein. The sample gives about 520,000 distinct CDR3 sequences, less than 30% of which show up once; approximately 2% is in the top ten. The input for sequencing was CD4+ T cells sorted from PBMCs, taken about 5 days after vaccination. All receptors derive from a man in his fifties who received an inactivated influenza vaccine. The CDR3 runs from the conserved cysteine through the conserved F or W. Fields, in order: CDR3 protein, CDR3 DNA, D gene, clone size, V gene, J gene. D genes are given only for firm matches. Only some rows state a clone size, as once, few, many or a class for expanded clones.

CDR3 protein: CASSFRLAEGTQYF; CDR3 DNA: TGTGCCAGCAGCTTTAGACTAGCGGAGGGTACGCAGTATTTT; D gene: TRBD2; clone size: few; V gene: TRBV11-2; J gene: TRBJ2-3
CDR3 protein: CASSIRQGQSYEQYF; CDR3 DNA: TGCGCCAGCAGCATAAGACAGGGGCAGAGCTACGAGCAGTACTTC; D gene: TRBD1; clone size: few; V gene: TRBV5-1; J gene: TRBJ2-7
CDR3 protein: CSAREPGQANQPQHF; CDR3 DNA: TGCAGTGCTAGAGAACCGGGACAAGCGAATCAGCCCCAGCATTTT; D gene: NA; clone size: few; V gene: TRBV20-1; J gene: TRBJ1-5
CDR3 protein: CASSLDRWETQYF; CDR3 DNA: TGCGCCAGCAGCCTGGACAGGTGGGAGACCCAGTACTTC; D gene: TRBD1; clone size: few; V gene: TRBV5-1; J gene: TRBJ2-5
CDR3 protein: CASSRDTYNSPLHF; CDR3 DNA: TGTGCCAGCAGCCGGGACACCTATAATTCACCCCTCCACTTT; D gene: NA; clone size: few; V gene: TRBV7-2; J gene: TRBJ1-6
CDR3 protein: CSARSQGFIEAFF; CDR3 DNA: TGCAGTGCTAGAAGTCAGGGATTTATTGAAGCTTTCTTT; D gene: NA; clone size: NA; V gene: TRBV20-1; J gene: TRBJ1-1
CDR3 protein: CASRQGASERYEQYF; CDR3 DNA: TGCGCCAGCCGTCAGGGGGCTAGCGAACGCTACGAGCAGTACTTC; D gene: TRBD1; clone size: NA; V gene: TRBV5-1; J gene: TRBJ2-7
CDR3 protein: CASRWTRDEAFF; CDR3 DNA: TGTGCCAGCAGATGGACCCGCGATGAAGCTTTCTTT; D gene: NA; clone size: NA; V gene: TRBV7-2; J gene: TRBJ1-1
CDR3 protein: CSLYTGVRGGYTF; CDR3 DNA: TGCAGCTTATATACAGGGGTTAGAGGTGGCTACACCTTC; D gene: TRBD1; clone size: few; V gene: TRBV29-1; J gene: TRBJ1-2
CDR3 protein: CSAKVLAGGEQFF; CDR3 DNA: TGCAGTGCTAAGGTTCTAGCGGGGGGGGAGCAGTTCTTC; D gene: TRBD2; clone size: NA; V gene: TRBV20-1; J gene: TRBJ2-1
CDR3 protein: CASSPETDTQYF; CDR3 DNA: TGTGCCAGCAGCCCTGAGACAGATACGCAGTATTTT; D gene: NA; clone size: few; V gene: TRBV12-3/TRBV12-4; J gene: TRBJ2-3
CDR3 protein: CASSVTSGRAGIGELFF; CDR3 DNA: TGTGCCAGCAGCGTAACTAGCGGGAGGGCCGGAATCGGGGAGCTGTTTTTT; D gene: TRBD2; clone size: NA; V gene: TRBV9; J gene: TRBJ2-2
CDR3 protein: CSVTSGGAYEQYF; CDR3 DNA: TGCAGCGTGACTAGCGGGGGAGCCTACGAGCAGTACTTC; D gene: TRBD2; clone size: few; V gene: TRBV29-1; J gene: TRBJ2-7
CDR3 protein: CSAGRPLGGATDTQYF; CDR3 DNA: TGCAGTGCCGGCCGCCCTCTCGGGGGGGCGACAGATACGCAGTATTTT; D gene: TRBD2; clone size: NA; V gene: TRBV20-1; J gene: TRBJ2-3
CDR3 protein: CATSRGTLAGGYNEQFF; CDR3 DNA: TGTGCCACCAGCAGGGGAACCCTAGCGGGAGGGTACAATGAGCAGTTCTTC; D gene: TRBD2; clone size: NA; V gene: TRBV15; J gene: TRBJ2-1
CDR3 protein: CASGPSYNEQFF; CDR3 DNA: TGTGCCAGCGGGCCTTCCTACAATGAGCAGTTCTTC; D gene: NA; clone size: NA; V gene: TRBV9; J gene: TRBJ2-1
CDR3 protein: CASSKDSPSYEQYF; CDR3 DNA: TGTGCCAGCAGCAAGGACAGTCCCTCCTACGAGCAGTACTTC; D gene: NA; clone size: NA; V gene: TRBV7-9; J gene: TRBJ2-7
CDR3 protein: CASSPGLAGGSYEQYF; CDR3 DNA: TGTGCCAGCAGCCCCGGACTAGCGGGAGGTAGTTACGAGCAGTACTTC; D gene: TRBD2; clone size: few; V gene: TRBV9; J gene: TRBJ2-7
CDR3 protein: CASSSVYFGNNEQFF; CDR3 DNA: TGTGCCAGCAGTTCCGTCTACTTCGGGAACAATGAGCAGTTCTTC; D gene: NA; clone size: NA; V gene: TRBV7-9; J gene: TRBJ2-1
CDR3 protein: CASSLAAFSYEQYF; CDR3 DNA: TGTGCCAGCAGCTTAGCTGCCTTCTCCTACGAGCAGTACTTC; D gene: NA; clone size: NA; V gene: TRBV7-9; J gene: TRBJ2-7